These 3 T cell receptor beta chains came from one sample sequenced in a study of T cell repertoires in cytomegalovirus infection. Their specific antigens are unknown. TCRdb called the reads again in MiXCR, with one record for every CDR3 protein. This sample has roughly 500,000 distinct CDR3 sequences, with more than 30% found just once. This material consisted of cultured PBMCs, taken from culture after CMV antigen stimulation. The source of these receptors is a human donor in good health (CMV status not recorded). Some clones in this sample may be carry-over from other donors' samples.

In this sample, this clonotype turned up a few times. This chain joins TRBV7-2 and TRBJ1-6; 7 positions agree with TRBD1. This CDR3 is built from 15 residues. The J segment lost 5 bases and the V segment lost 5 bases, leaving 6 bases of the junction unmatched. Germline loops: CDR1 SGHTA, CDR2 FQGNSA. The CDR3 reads CASSPRDRHNSPLHF. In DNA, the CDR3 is TGTGCCAGCAGCCCCCGGGACAGACATAATTCACCCCTCCACTTT.

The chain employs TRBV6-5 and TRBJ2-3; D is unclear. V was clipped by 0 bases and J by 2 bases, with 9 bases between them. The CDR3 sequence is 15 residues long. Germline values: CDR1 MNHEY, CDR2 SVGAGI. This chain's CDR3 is CASSYSNVDTDTQYF. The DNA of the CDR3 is TGTGCCAGCAGTTACTCGAATGTAGACACAGATACGCAGTATTTT.

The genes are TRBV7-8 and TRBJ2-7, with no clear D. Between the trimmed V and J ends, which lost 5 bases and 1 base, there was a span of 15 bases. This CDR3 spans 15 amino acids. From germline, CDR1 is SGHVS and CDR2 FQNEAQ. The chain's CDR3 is CASSPFQRKSYEQYF. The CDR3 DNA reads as TGTGCCAGCAGCCCCTTCCAGCGAAAGTCCTACGAGCAGTACTTC.